These T cell receptor beta chains were read from a single sample in a study of cytomegalovirus exposure and HLA in healthy donors. Generated by immunoSEQ multiplex PCR, the TCRdb table keeps only in-frame clones and is missing some. Counted here are 200,000 to 250,000 clones, about nine tenths occurring once; the ten biggest clones make up 1.5% to 2.5%. The material sequenced was PBMCs. Receptors were obtained from a woman in her late teens or twenties in good health and CMV-seropositive. Both conserved end residues are part of each CDR3. Fields, in order: V gene, D gene, clone size, J gene, CDR3 DNA, CDR3 protein. D genes are given only for firm matches. Size is omitted from some rows. Given values are once, few, many or a class for expanded clones.

>TRBV28|-|-|TRBJ2-7
TGTGCCAGCAGTTTAATAGCACTGCGTCGACACGAGCAGTACTTC
CASSLIALRRHEQYF
>TRBV28|TRBD1|few|TRBJ2-4
TGTGCCAGCAGAAACCCCCTGGACAGGGAATTAATAAACATTCAGTACTTC
CASRNPLDRELINIQYF
>TRBV19|-|-|TRBJ2-5
TGTGCCAGTAGTATGGCAGGCATCGAGACCCAGTACTTC
CASSMAGIETQYF
>TRBV4-1|TRBD2|-|TRBJ2-3
TGCGCCAGCAGCCAGACACTAGCGGGAGAACCCACAGATACGCAGTATTTT
CASSQTLAGEPTDTQYF
>TRBV10-2|TRBD2|-|TRBJ2-7
TGCGCCAGCACCTTCGGAACTAGCGGGAGCTACGAGCAGTACTTC
CASTFGTSGSYEQYF
>TRBV19|TRBD2|-|TRBJ2-1
TGTGCCAGTAGTCCAGGACTAGGTTTCGATGAGCAGTTCTTC
CASSPGLGFDEQFF
>TRBV28|-|few|TRBJ2-3
TGTGCTCTACAGGGGGGGAGTGATACGCAGTATTTT
CALQGGSDTQYF
>TRBV7-9|TRBD1|-|TRBJ2-2
TGTGCCAGCAGCCCCAGCTCCGGGACAGCGAACACCGGGGAGCTGTTTTTT
CASSPSSGTANTGELFF
>TRBV27|-|-|TRBJ1-1
TGTGCCAGCAGTTTATTGGGGGGGCGAGGAGCTTTCTTT
CASSLLGGRGAFF
>TRBV19|-|-|TRBJ1-1
TGTGCCAGTAGTCCTATTACCTCAGGGAACACTGAAGCTTTCTTT
CASSPITSGNTEAFF
>TRBV28|-|-|TRBJ1-1
TGTGCCAGCACCGTTGCGGGGACCCAGGACACTGAAGCTTTCTTT
CASTVAGTQDTEAFF
>TRBV11-2|-|-|TRBJ1-1
TGTGCCAGCAGCTTAGTCACAGCCCGGTGGACTGAAGCTTTCTTT
CASSLVTARWTEAFF
>TRBV18|TRBD2|-|TRBJ2-3
TGTGCCAGCTCACGACTCGGGGGGGACACAGATACGCAGTATTTT
CASSRLGGDTDTQYF
>TRBV10-3|-|-|TRBJ2-1
TGTGCCACCCAGACTGCTTTACGTGAGCAGTTCTTC
CATQTALREQFF
>TRBV9|-|-|TRBJ1-1
TGTGCCAGCAGCGCAGAGAACACTGAAGCTTTCTTT
CASSAENTEAFF
>TRBV6-5|TRBD1|-|TRBJ2-7
TGTGCCAGCAGGCAACAGGGGGCGGGGTACGAGCAGTACTTC
CASRQQGAGYEQYF
>TRBV2|TRBD2|-|TRBJ2-5
TGTGCCAGCACGAGGGGAGGGCAAGAGACCCAGTACTTC
CASTRGGQETQYF
>TRBV6-5|-|-|TRBJ2-2
TGTGCCAGCAGTTATTTCTCGGGGGCCGGGGAGCTGTTTTTT
CASSYFSGAGELFF
>TRBV11-3|-|once|TRBJ1-1
TGTGCCAGCAGCTCCCGGGAGGGAAGTGAAGCTTTCTTT
CASSSREGSEAFF
>TRBV6-1|-|-|TRBJ1-5
TGTGCCAGCAGATCAGGGTTAAGCCAGCCCCAGCATTTT
CASRSGLSQPQHF
>TRBV5-4|-|-|TRBJ2-7
TGTGCCAGCAGCTCACTGGACTCGCGATCTCGTGAAGAGCAGTACTTC
CASSSLDSRSREEQYF
>TRBV18|-|-|TRBJ2-7
TGTGCCAGCTCACCACCCGGGCGGGGTTTCTACGAGCAGTACTTC
CASSPPGRGFYEQYF
>TRBV2|TRBD2|-|TRBJ2-1
TGTGCCAGCAGTGAATCGGTAGCGGGAGTATTCTCCTACAATGAGCAGTTCTTC
CASSESVAGVFSYNEQFF
>TRBV6-6|-|-|TRBJ2-7
TGTGCCAGCAGCTCCCGACAGACGGGCTCCTACGAGCAGTACTTC
CASSSRQTGSYEQYF
>TRBV14|-|once|TRBJ1-1
TGTGCCAGCAGCCCACAACGACAGGTTGAAGCTTTCTTT
CASSPQRQVEAFF
>TRBV13|-|-|TRBJ2-1
TGTGCCAGCAGCTTAGCTAGGGGGTGGAATGAGCAGTTCTTC
CASSLARGWNEQFF
>TRBV7-2|-|-|TRBJ2-3
TGTGCCAGCAGCTTAGCGCAGGTTGCGCAGTATTTT
CASSLAQVAQYF
>TRBV15|-|-|TRBJ1-5
TGTGCCACCAGTAGAGAGGGGACTACAAATCAGCCCCAGCATTTT
CATSREGTTNQPQHF